The 28 T cell receptor beta chains below all came from one sample that was sequenced in a study of cytomegalovirus exposure and HLA in healthy donors. PCR amplification relied on 60 Vbeta primers (plus 13 Jbeta primers). The method was immunoSEQ multiplex PCR; TCRdb's version includes in-frame clones alone and lacks a portion of them. The sample yields under 150,000 clones, 80% to 85% seen once. The material sequenced was PBMCs. These TCRs come from a human donor in good health.

The chain uses TRBV11-3 and TRBJ2-2; tentative D call: TRBD1 (6 bases). The germline V gene has CDR1 SGHNT and CDR2 YENEEA. The CDR3 is 16 amino acids. V was pared by 0 bases and J by 4 bases, with 12 bases between. The CDR3 region is CASSLDQGFGTGELFF. CDR3 DNA: TGTGCCAGCAGCTTAGACCAGGGGTTCGGCACCGGGGAGCTGTTTTTT.

The chain couples TRBV9 to TRBJ2-2; 15 bases are a match to TRBD2. Germline V gene lookup returns CDR1 SGDLS and CDR2 YYNGEE. The V gene end was trimmed by 4 bases and the J gene end by 1 base; junction bases not matched to a gene: 2. The CDR3 has 17 amino acids. CDR3 DNA: TGTGCCAGCAGCAGGGGACTAGCGGGGGGGAACACCGGGGAGCTGTTTTTT. Protein: CASSRGLAGGNTGELFF.

The CDR3 loop is CASSFYLRQGWDYGYTF. Here the CDR3 DNA reads TGTGCCAGCAGTTTTTACCTCCGGCAGGGGTGGGACTATGGCTACACCTTC. The chain combines TRBV28 with TRBJ1-2, with TRBD1 as a possible D gene (6 bases). Trimming stripped 3 bases from V and 3 bases from J, with 20 bases between. Germline CDR1 reads MDHEN; CDR2 reads SYDVKM. The CDR3 length is 17 residues.

This chain links TRBV5-4 with TRBJ2-7, with 7 bases aligning to TRBD1. Trimming at V came to 3 bases and at J to 5 bases, leaving 8 bases not matched to a gene. The CDR3 extends over 14 amino acids. The germline V gene has CDR1 SGHNT and CDR2 YYREEE (reference sequence). CDR3 DNA: TGTGCCAGCAGCTCCAAGACAGGGCCAGACGAGCAGTACTTC. Its translation is CASSSKTGPDEQYF.

The chain recombines TRBV27 with TRBJ2-2; 7 nucleotides align to TRBD1. Trimming removed 3 bases from V and 3 bases from J; junction bases left unmatched: 4. Looked up from germline, CDR1 is MNHEY and CDR2 is SMNVEV (reference sequence). This CDR3 has 15 residues. The CDR3 sequence: CASSFGQGDTGELFF. Written as DNA, the CDR3 is TGTGCCAGCAGTTTCGGGCAGGGGGACACCGGGGAGCTGTTTTTT.

J is TRBJ2-3 and V is TRBV7-6; 13 nucleotides line up with TRBD2. Germline CDR1 SGHVS, CDR2 FNYEAQ. The CDR3 is 18 amino acids. V shed 5 bases, J shed 0 bases, and the junction held 8 bases outside the gene matches. CDR3 residues: CASSTGLAGVPSTDTQYF. The CDR3 DNA is TGTGCCAGCAGCACCGGACTAGCGGGGGTCCCTAGCACAGATACGCAGTATTTT.

The chain joins TRBV19 to TRBJ1-1; no clear D gene. The CDR3 runs to 13 residues. V was pared by 6 bases and J by 1 base, with 9 bases between. CDR1 LNHDA and CDR2 SQIVND come from the germline V gene (reference sequence). CDR3 protein: CASSHVGNTEAFF. DNA for the CDR3: TGTGCCAGTAGCCATGTCGGGAACACTGAAGCTTTCTTT.

This chain uses TRBV29-1 with TRBJ1-1; D may be TRBD1 (6 bases). Germline V lookup: CDR1 SQVTM, CDR2 ANQGSEA. This CDR3 is 15 amino acids long. Trimming cost V 6 bases and J 5 bases, with 22 bases left between them. The CDR3 region has the DNA TGCAGCGTCGGCGGACAGCTCGCTCTTCCAACTGAAGCTTTCTTT. This translates into CSVGGQLALPTEAFF. The complete variable domain, with remaining parts taken from reference TRBV29-1 and TRBJ1-1, reads SAVISQKPSRDICQRGTSLTIQCQVDSQVTMMFWYRQQPGQSLTLIATANQGSEATYESGFVIDKFPISRPNLTFSTLTVSNMSPEDSSIYLCSVGGQLALPTEAFFGQGTRLTVV.

In regard to this clone: This specimen includes other DNA sequences encoding the same CDR3. V is TRBV2 and J is TRBJ2-6; TRBD2 matches at 9 bases. CDR1 is SNHLY, CDR2 FYNNEI, per germline. Losses at the gene ends were 3 bases for V and 1 base for J; bases not matched to a gene: 10. There are 19 residues in the CDR3. This chain's CDR3 is CASSDFRGLALSGANVLTF. The CDR3 DNA reads as TGTGCCAGCAGTGATTTCAGGGGACTAGCTCTTTCTGGGGCCAACGTCCTGACTTTC.

The rearrangement joins TRBV15 to TRBJ2-5, with a tentative D call TRBD1 (6 bases). V was cut by 5 bases and J by 3 bases, with 16 bases left in between. The CDR3 is 15 residues long. Germline CDR1 and CDR2: LNHNV and YYDKDF (reference sequence). The CDR3 DNA reads as TGTGCCACCAGCGACTTGGGGACACCGAAAGAGACCCAGTACTTC. Its protein product is CATSDLGTPKETQYF.

The V gene is TRBV5-8, the J gene TRBJ2-5; the D is unclear. Per germline, CDR1 SGHTS and CDR2 YDEGEE. The germline V and J ends were trimmed by 0 bases and 2 bases, with 5 bases remaining between them. The CDR3 contains 13 residues. The CDR3 DNA is TGTGCCAGCAGCTTGGTGTATCAAGAGACCCAGTACTTC. As protein: CASSLVYQETQYF. The variable domain in full, completed from reference TRBV5-8 and TRBJ2-5, reads EAGVTQSPTHLIKTRGQQATLRCSPISGHTSVYWYQQALGLGLQFLLWYDEGEERNRGNFPPRFSGRQFPNYSSELNVNALELEDSALYLCASSLVYQETQYFGPGTRLLVL.

The rearrangement uses TRBV13 and TRBJ2-3; D might be TRBD1 (6 bases). This CDR3 has 15 amino acids. Between the trimmed V and J ends, which lost 5 bases and 0 bases, there was a span of 12 bases. From germline, CDR1 is PRHDT and CDR2 FYEKMQ (reference sequence). The CDR3 loop is CASSRDISSTDTQYF. CDR3 DNA sequence: TGTGCCAGCAGCAGGGACATATCTAGCACAGATACGCAGTATTTT.

This clone was observed once. The rearrangement joins TRBV9 to TRBJ2-1; 8 bases line up with TRBD2. V shed 3 bases, J shed 0 bases, and the junction held 5 bases outside the gene matches. Germline assignment: CDR1 SGDLS and CDR2 YYNGEE. The CDR3 runs to 16 residues. The CDR3 sequence: CASSATGTSSYNEQFF. For the CDR3, the DNA is TGTGCCAGCAGCGCCACCGGGACTAGCTCCTACAATGAGCAGTTCTTC.

This chain connects TRBV11-2 to TRBJ1-4; D gene unclear. CDR3 size: 17 residues. Germline CDR1 reads SGHAT; CDR2 reads FQNNGV. The V end was cut by 5 bases, the J end by 0 bases, with 16 bases between. In DNA, the CDR3 is TGTGCCAGCAGCCCAAACCCGGCGGAGACAACTAATGAAAAACTGTTTTTT. It is translated as CASSPNPAETTNEKLFF.

CDR3 coding DNA: TGTGCCAGCAGAGACAGGGCGCCTGGAAAACTGTTTTTT. Protein: CASRDRAPGKLFF. The chain employs TRBV9 and TRBJ1-4; 7 bases map to TRBD1. The CDR3 is 13 amino acids. J gave up 10 bases and V 5 bases, and 8 bases lay outside the gene matches. Looked up from germline, CDR1 is SGDLS and CDR2 is YYNGEE.

The chain carries TRBV7-9 and TRBJ1-4; D is possibly TRBD1 (6 bases). Deletions cut 5 bases from V and 6 bases from J, with 22 bases between. Per germline, CDR1 SEHNR and CDR2 FQNEAQ (reference sequence). The CDR3 runs to 17 residues. The CDR3, as DNA: TGTGCCAGCAGCCCAAGACCCTCACAGGGCCCCTATGAAAAACTGTTTTTT. Translating it yields CASSPRPSQGPYEKLFF. Looking up the rest from reference TRBV7-9 and TRBJ1-4 gives the full variable domain: DTGVSQNPRHKITKRGQNVTFRCDPISEHNRLYWYRQTLGQGPEFLTYFQNEAQLEKSRLLSDRFSAERPKGSFSTLEIQRTEQGDSAMYLCASSPRPSQGPYEKLFFGSGTQLSVL.

This clone was detected once. This chain joins TRBV9 and TRBJ1-5; unclear D gene. Germline CDR1 and CDR2: SGDLS and YYNGEE. The CDR3 sequence is 14 residues long. V was shortened by 0 bases and J by 6 bases, with 10 bases between the two germline ends. The CDR3 region is CASSVDGSGQPQHF. CDR3 bases: TGTGCCAGCAGCGTAGATGGGAGCGGTCAGCCCCAGCATTTT.

The chain combines TRBV5-4 with TRBJ1-1; 7 bases fit TRBD1. Germline loops: CDR1 SGHNT, CDR2 YYREEE (reference sequence). Trimming cost V 4 bases and J 4 bases; bases outside gene matches: 7. There are 14 residues in the CDR3. The CDR3 here is CASSRQGMVTEAFF. CDR3 in DNA: TGTGCCAGCAGCCGACAGGGAATGGTCACTGAAGCTTTCTTT.

The rearrangement links TRBV7-3 to TRBJ2-3, with a tentative D call TRBD1 (6 bases). This CDR3 has 15 amino acids. Trimming stripped 1 base from V and 2 bases from J, with 10 bases between. From germline, CDR1 is SGHTA and CDR2 FQGTGA. CDR3 DNA sequence: TGTGCCAGCAGCTTAATCGGGACAACCACAGATACGCAGTATTTT. It specifies CASSLIGTTTDTQYF.

This rearrangement joins TRBV6-5 to TRBJ1-2, with TRBD1 matching 8 bases. The CDR3 is 14 amino acids. With 6 bases clipped from V and 5 bases from J, the junction kept 8 bases outside the gene matches. Per germline, CDR1 MNHEY and CDR2 SVGAGI. CDR3 sequence (DNA): TGTGCCAGCAGCCTCCAGGGGGCACGATATGGCTACACCTTC. Encoded protein: CASSLQGARYGYTF.

The chain joins TRBV27 to TRBJ1-5, with D unclear. The ends were cut back, 1 base at V and 0 bases at J, with 10 bases in the middle. This CDR3 region has 16 residues. The germline CDR1 and CDR2 sequences are MNHEY and SMNVEV (reference sequence). DNA for the CDR3: TGTGCCAGCAGTTTATATCTCTCGGGTAGCAATCAGCCCCAGCATTTT. It yields the protein CASSLYLSGSNQPQHF.

The chain employs TRBV10-3 and TRBJ1-4, with D possibly being TRBD1 (5 bases). V lost 4 bases to trimming and J lost 4 bases, with 16 bases between them. There are 16 residues in the CDR3. Germline lookup yields CDR1 ENHRY and CDR2 SYGVKD. DNA of the CDR3: TGTGCCATCAGTGTGGTTCTTTCAGGGCTTAATGAAAAACTGTTTTTT. Translating it yields CAISVVLSGLNEKLFF.

J is TRBJ1-5 and V is TRBV4-1; 7 nucleotides align to TRBD1. The V segment lost 1 base and the J segment 1 base; nucleotides outside the gene matches: 4. This CDR3 is built from 16 residues. In germline, CDR1 is MGHRA, CDR2 YSYEKL. This CDR3 reads CASSQGGGASNQPQHF. The CDR3 region has the DNA TGCGCCAGCAGCCAAGGAGGGGGCGCAAGCAATCAGCCCCAGCATTTT.

The J gene is TRBJ2-7, the V gene TRBV28; weak D call: TRBD2 (5 bases). Per the germline V gene, CDR1 is MDHEN and CDR2 is SYDVKM. The CDR3 is 14 amino acids. Trimming took 6 bases from V and 6 from J, leaving 18 bases between them. The CDR3 DNA sequence: TGTGCCAGCAGGGTGGGAGACAATCGGCGCGAGCAGTACTTC. Its protein is CASRVGDNRREQYF. Supplemented by reference TRBV28 and TRBJ2-7, the full variable domain reads DVKVTQSSRYLVKRTGEKVFLECVQDMDHENMFWYRQDPGLGLRLIYFSYDVKMKEKGDIPEGYSVSREKKERFSLILESASTNQTSMYLCASRVGDNRREQYFGPGTRLTVT.

This clone was seen a few times. V and J are TRBV4-1 and TRBJ2-1; a weak D match, TRBD2 (5 bases). V shed 2 bases and J shed 7 bases, with 9 bases lying between them. This CDR3 comprises 13 residues. The germline V gene encodes CDR1 MGHRA and CDR2 YSYEKL. For the CDR3, the DNA is TGCGCCAGCAGCCAAAGTACGGGGAATGAGCAGTTCTTC. Its protein is CASSQSTGNEQFF.

This clone came up once. The rearrangement links TRBV2 to TRBJ2-5; D gene ambiguous. The end of the DNA fits TRBJ2-7 better, so the J call may be wrong. Germline V gene lookup returns CDR1 SNHLY and CDR2 FYNNEI. The CDR3 totals 12 residues. The CDR3: CASRVSSYEQYF. The CDR3 nucleotides read TGTGCCAGCAGGGTCTCCTCCTACGAGCAGTACTTC.

This clone has a single count. V and J are TRBV19 and TRBJ1-2; 7 bases are shared with TRBD1. The V gene's germline CDR1 is LNHDA and CDR2 SQIVND (reference sequence). This CDR3 region has 15 residues. With V trimmed by 6 bases and J by 3 bases, 10 bases remained unmatched. The CDR3 reads CASRLEDRKDYGYTF. The CDR3 nucleotides read TGTGCCAGTAGACTTGAGGACAGGAAGGACTATGGCTACACCTTC.

The chain has TRBV9 and TRBJ2-2, with 7 bases matching TRBD2. Germline V lookup: CDR1 SGDLS, CDR2 YYNGEE. V shed 7 bases, J shed 2 bases, and the junction held 8 bases outside the gene matches. CDR3 length equals 15 residues. The CDR3 loop reads CASSRGGANTGELFF. As DNA, the CDR3 is TGTGCCAGCTCAAGGGGAGGGGCTAACACCGGGGAGCTGTTTTTT.